The clone carrying this T cell receptor (beta chain) was observed at least ten times. The V end was cut by 3 bases, the J end by 5 bases, with 12 bases between. This CDR3 region has 13 residues. Germline CDR1 is SGHRS and CDR2 is YFSETQ. This entry comes from a study of T cells in Graves' hyperthyroidism and ophthalmopathy. For Graves' hyperthyroidism to be stable, ophthalmopathy could not progress within 18 months. Those patients with uncontrolled infection, other autoimmune disease, pregnancy or lactation were excluded. Diagnosis relied on clinical symptoms, serum thyroxine and TRAb, thyroid ultrasound and orbital computed tomography. TCR beta CDR3 sequences were amplified from RNA transcripts. The HTBI primer set served for first-round RT-PCR of the TCR CDR3. One entry per CDR3 protein results from TCRdb running MiXCR on the multiplex PCR reads. The table has approximately 510,000 distinct CDR3 sequences, around 20% seen once.

The TCR was taken from a man between 18 and 35 years old with Graves' hyperthyroidism. The specimen was blood. The V gene is TRBV5-1, the J gene TRBJ2-7; D might be TRBD2 (6 bases). The CDR3 loop reads CASSYGGRDEQYF. In nucleotides, the CDR3 is TGCGCCAGCAGCTACGGGGGACGCGACGAGCAGTACTTC.